Below are 21 T cell receptor beta chains sequenced from a single sample in a study of immune cell composition in non-small cell lung cancer. The method was immunoSEQ multiplex PCR; TCRdb's version includes in-frame clones alone and lacks a portion of them. The sample records around 9,100 clones, roughly 79% being singletons. Sequencing was carried out using lung tumor tissue. These receptors were collected from a human donor with non-small cell lung cancer.

This sequence joins TRBV6-5 and TRBJ1-6, with D possibly being TRBD1 (6 bases). Germline CDR1 reads MNHEY; CDR2 reads SVGAGI. The V end was cut by 6 bases, the J end by 5 bases, with 11 bases between. CDR3 length: 14 amino acids. The CDR3 sequence is CASRPGGHNSPLHF. As DNA, the CDR3 is TGTGCCAGCAGGCCTGGGGGCCATAATTCACCCCTCCACTTT.

This rearrangement joins TRBV28 to TRBJ1-6; no reliable D call. The CDR3 covers 13 residues. Germline V gene sequence: CDR1 MDHEN, CDR2 SYDVKM. Trimming stripped 2 bases from V and 5 bases from J, with 4 bases between. CDR3 region: CASSLKDNSPLHF. CDR3 bases: TGTGCCAGCAGTTTAAAGGATAATTCACCCCTCCACTTT. Based on the CDR3 plus reference TRBV28 and TRBJ1-6, the full variable domain is DVKVTQSSRYLVKRTGEKVFLECVQDMDHENMFWYRQDPGLGLRLIYFSYDVKMKEKGDIPEGYSVSREKKERFSLILESASTNQTSMYLCASSLKDNSPLHFGNGTRLTVT.

The chain has TRBV30 and TRBJ2-2, with TRBD1 matching over 7 bases. Germline trimming cut 3 bases from V and 6 bases from J; bases unmatched to any gene: 7. This CDR3 has 14 residues. The germline V gene has CDR1 GTSNPN and CDR2 SVGIG (reference sequence). The CDR3 loop reads CAWRTGLLAGELFF. CDR3 in DNA: TGTGCCTGGAGGACAGGGCTCTTAGCCGGGGAGCTGTTTTTT.

The sample holds one count of this clone. The J gene is TRBJ2-3, the V gene TRBV5-1; TRBD1 matches 8 bases. This CDR3 spans 15 amino acids. V shed 0 bases, J shed 3 bases, and the junction held 3 bases outside the gene matches. Germline CDR1 is SGHRS and CDR2 is YFSETQ. CDR3: CASSLVGQGTDTQYF. The CDR3 nucleotides are TGCGCCAGCAGCTTGGTAGGACAGGGTACAGATACGCAGTATTTT. The full variable domain, completed using reference TRBV5-1 and TRBJ2-3, is KAGVTQTPRYLIKTRGQQVTLSCSPISGHRSVSWYQQTPGQGLQFLFEYFSETQRNKGNFPGRFSGRQFSNSRSEMNVSTLELGDSALYLCASSLVGQGTDTQYFGPGTRLTVL.

This sequence joins TRBV6-4 and TRBJ2-5, with D unresolved. The CDR3 length is 13 residues. With 7 bases removed from V and 1 base from J, the gap between germline ends came to 10 bases. From germline, CDR1 is MRHNA and CDR2 SNTAGT. Here the CDR3 reads CASILYSQETQYF. The CDR3 nucleotides are TGTGCCAGCATCCTGTACAGCCAAGAGACCCAGTACTTC.

This clone was observed a handful of times. This chain joins TRBV5-1 and TRBJ1-2; D gene unclear. The CDR3 covers 14 residues. The germline V gene has CDR1 SGHRS and CDR2 YFSETQ. Trimming pared 1 base from V and 5 bases from J, leaving 12 bases between. Here the CDR3 reads CASSLLAQEYGYTF. CDR3 nucleotide sequence: TGCGCCAGCAGCTTGTTGGCCCAAGAGTATGGCTACACCTTC. Full variable domain (remainder filled in from reference TRBV5-1 and TRBJ1-2): KAGVTQTPRYLIKTRGQQVTLSCSPISGHRSVSWYQQTPGQGLQFLFEYFSETQRNKGNFPGRFSGRQFSNSRSEMNVSTLELGDSALYLCASSLLAQEYGYTFGSGTRLTVV.

This clone was seen a single time. V usage is TRBV9 and J usage is TRBJ2-2; 9 bases line up with TRBD1. CDR3 size: 15 residues. Germline V gives CDR1 SGDLS, CDR2 YYNGEE. Trimming took 7 bases from V and 6 from J; bases not matched to a gene: 10. The CDR3 sequence: CASSRRDREAGELFF. CDR3 bases: TGTGCCAGCTCCCGCCGGGACAGGGAAGCCGGGGAGCTGTTTTTT. Together with reference TRBV9 and TRBJ2-2, the CDR3 gives the full variable domain: DSGVTQTPKHLITATGQRVTLRCSPRSGDLSVYWYQQSLDQGLQFLIQYYNGEERAKGNILERFSAQQFPDLHSELNLSSLELGDSALYFCASSRRDREAGELFFGEGSRLTVL.

This clone was seen a few times. The chain recombines TRBV2 with TRBJ2-7; TRBD1 agrees at 7 bases. The CDR3 totals 13 residues. The germline gives CDR1 SNHLY, CDR2 FYNNEI. The ends lost 6 bases at V and 1 base at J; junction bases unmatched: 3. The CDR3 DNA follows: TGTGCCAGCAGGAGGGACAGTTCCTACGAGCAGTACTTC. Protein sequence: CASRRDSSYEQYF.

The rearrangement joins TRBV6-1 to TRBJ2-1; D is possibly TRBD2 (5 bases). This CDR3 is 15 amino acids long. Germline CDR1 is MNHNS and CDR2 is SASEGT. V lost 7 bases, J lost 5 bases, and 18 bases lay in between. CDR3 sequence (DNA): TGTGCCAGCAAGCTGACTATCGATCTGAACAATGAGCAGTTCTTC. Its protein is CASKLTIDLNNEQFF.

The rearrangement uses TRBV4-3 and TRBJ1-6, with a possible D match to TRBD1 (5 bases). This CDR3 comprises 14 residues. The V gene lost 1 base and the J gene lost 7 bases, with 8 bases spanning the gap. Germline V gene lookup returns CDR1 LGHNA and CDR2 YSLEER. CDR3 sequence: CASSQAGANSPLHF. The CDR3 DNA sequence: TGCGCCAGCAGCCAAGCCGGGGCGAATTCACCCCTCCACTTT.

This clone has only a few counts. The V and J genes are TRBV28 and TRBJ2-7, with D perhaps matching TRBD1 (6 bases). V lost 3 bases to trimming and J lost 5 bases, with 14 bases between them. This CDR3 spans 14 amino acids. Germline V gene lookup returns CDR1 MDHEN and CDR2 SYDVKM. Here the CDR3 reads CASSFAGGRDEQYF. DNA of the CDR3: TGTGCCAGCAGTTTTGCTGGGGGCAGGGACGAGCAGTACTTC.

The chain links TRBV28 to TRBJ2-1; the D is unclear. Per germline, CDR1 MDHEN and CDR2 SYDVKM. The ends were cut back, 4 bases at V and 2 bases at J, with 12 bases in the middle. CDR3 length: 15 residues. This CDR3 reads CASSSAEGPYNEQFF. CDR3 DNA: TGTGCCAGCAGTTCGGCGGAAGGCCCCTACAATGAGCAGTTCTTC.

This chain uses TRBV21-1 with TRBJ2-1. TRBV21-1 is a listed pseudogene. The CDR3 is made up of 23 amino acids. The CDR3 reads CASSKSGGRRITIILPLKWVQFF. CDR3 sequence (DNA): TGTGCCAGCAGCAAATCTGGGGGTCGTCGAATCACCATCATCCTCCCACTCAAGTGGGTGCAGTTCTTC.

The chain combines TRBV7-9 with TRBJ1-2; D remains ambiguous. V lost 3 bases to trimming and J lost 7 bases, with 6 bases between them. Germline assignment: CDR1 SEHNR and CDR2 FQNEAQ (reference sequence). The CDR3 contains 11 residues. The CDR3 nucleotides are TGTGCCAGCAGCTTTAAGGTTGGCTACACCTTC. Translating it yields CASSFKVGYTF.

The chain couples TRBV9 to TRBJ1-6; D remains unclear. Germline V lookup: CDR1 SGDLS, CDR2 YYNGEE. Deletions cut 4 bases from V and 2 bases from J, with 13 bases between. The CDR3 is 16 residues long. The CDR3 nucleotides read TGTGCCAGCAGCTCCCGGGTGGGGACCTATAATTCACCCCTCCACTTT. Protein product: CASSSRVGTYNSPLHF.

This sequence joins TRBV10-3 and TRBJ2-1; D unclear. Trimming took 6 bases from V and 1 from J, leaving 13 bases between them. CDR1 ENHRY and CDR2 SYGVKD come from the germline V gene. There are 15 residues in the CDR3. For the CDR3, the DNA is TGTGCCATCAGAGAAACAGCGACTTCCTACAATGAGCAGTTCTTC. Encoded protein: CAIRETATSYNEQFF.

The genes are TRBV10-3 and TRBJ1-2, with no clear D. Trimming cost V 8 bases and J 2 bases, with 6 bases left between them. The CDR3 length is 11 residues. CDR1 and CDR2 from the germline V gene are ENHRY and SYGVKD. The CDR3 is CAIAANYGYTF. CDR3 nucleotide sequence: TGTGCCATCGCGGCCAACTATGGCTACACCTTC.

V usage is TRBV7-3 and J usage is TRBJ2-1, with 10 bases that match TRBD2. Unmatched junction bases numbered 7, after V lost 2 bases and J lost 9 bases. The CDR3 totals 15 residues. CDR1 SGHTA and CDR2 FQGTGA come from the germline V gene. CDR3 nucleotide sequence: TGTGCCAGCAGCTTATCTAGCGGGAGAGGTACTGAGCAGTTCTTC. Its protein is CASSLSSGRGTEQFF.

The rearrangement joins TRBV2 to TRBJ2-7; 10 bases are shared with TRBD2. The CDR3 loop spans 13 amino acids. V lost 5 bases to trimming and J lost 3 bases; unmatched junction nucleotides: 1. Germline CDR1 reads SNHLY; CDR2 reads FYNNEI. The CDR3 sequence: CASSPSGGYEQYF. In nucleotides, the CDR3 is TGTGCCAGCAGTCCTAGCGGGGGCTACGAGCAGTACTTC. Full variable domain (missing parts from reference TRBV2 and TRBJ2-7): EPEVTQTPSHQVTQMGQEVILRCVPISNHLYFYWYRQILGQKVEFLVSFYNNEISEKSEIFDDQFSVERPDGSNFTLKIRSTKLEDSAMYFCASSPSGGYEQYFGPGTRLTVT.

In its sample, this clone was seen once. The CDR3 nucleotides read TGTGCCAGTAGTGTGGGGCAGGGTCTCGAGCAGTTCTTC. This translates into CASSVGQGLEQFF. The J gene is TRBJ2-1, the V gene TRBV19; D may be TRBD1 (5 bases). The ends were cut back, 5 bases at V and 10 bases at J, with 15 bases in the middle. Germline V gene lookup returns CDR1 LNHDA and CDR2 SQIVND (reference sequence). This CDR3 has 13 residues.

CDR3 sequence reads: CAISEKGDSYEQYF. The CDR3 DNA reads TGTGCCATCAGTGAAAAAGGGGACTCCTACGAGCAGTACTTC. V is TRBV10-3 and J is TRBJ2-7, with D perhaps matching TRBD1 (5 bases). With 3 bases removed from V and 0 bases from J, the gap between germline ends came to 9 bases. Per the germline V gene, CDR1 is ENHRY and CDR2 is SYGVKD. The CDR3 runs to 14 residues.